The sequence of this T cell receptor beta chain was determined in a study of T-cell memory formation after mild COVID-19. Study outcomes and limitations: Mainly CM and EM harbored the contracting CD4+ clones; mainly EMRA harbored the CD8+ ones. Pre-infection memory carried some responding clones, suggesting that cross-reactive memory joined. Second-wave clones that peaked on day 37 lacked confirmed SARS-CoV-2 specificity.

The CDR3 extends over 17 amino acids. Germline CDR1 and CDR2: SGHTA and FQGNSA. Trimming cost V 4 bases and J 7 bases, with 23 bases left between them. TCRdb reprocessed the 5' RACE reads with MiXCR, giving one entry per CDR3 protein. The sample gives under 200,000 distinct CDR3 sequences, 13% of which show up once; approximately 3.4% is in the top ten. In the case of this clonotype: Antigen specificity is unknown.

The sequencing sample was made of PBMCs or a T cell subset sorted from them (not recorded which). The clonotype originates from a man between 18 and 29 years old who had mild COVID-19 (a few samples of this study predate the infection). Cell type and time point are not known. The chain recombines TRBV7-2 with TRBJ1-5, with D possibly matching TRBD1 (6 bases). The CDR3 sequence is CASSSPRGPERGQPQHF. As DNA, the CDR3 is TGTGCCAGCAGCTCCCCCAGGGGACCAGAGCGGGGGCAGCCCCAGCATTTT. The full variable domain, rest sourced from reference TRBV7-2 and TRBJ1-5, is GAGVSQSPSNKVTEKGKDVELRCDPISGHTALYWYRQSLGQGLEFLIYFQGNSAPDKSGLPSDRFSAERTGGSVSTLTIQRTQQEDSAVYLCASSSPRGPERGQPQHFGDGTRLSIL.